This passage covers 23 T cell receptor beta chains from one sample sequenced in a study of cytomegalovirus exposure and HLA in healthy donors. It was with 60 Vbeta and 13 Jbeta primers that the PCR ran. This table comes from immunoSEQ multiplex PCR, and its TCRdb copy is limited to in-frame clones, with some not included. The sample holds roughly 80,000 clones. What was sequenced was PBMCs. The receptors shown here come from a man between 50 and 59 years old in good health and CMV-seropositive.

This chain connects TRBV11-2 to TRBJ2-7, with D possibly being TRBD1 (7 bases). Germline V gives CDR1 SGHAT, CDR2 FQNNGV. Trimming left V 6 bases short and J 3 bases short, with 15 bases between. The CDR3 covers 14 residues. The CDR3 reads CASSFPGGLYEQYV. DNA of the CDR3: TGTGCCAGCAGTTTCCCAGGGGGGCTCTACGAGCAGTACGTC.

The J gene is TRBJ2-1, the V gene TRBV9; D perhaps matches TRBD1 (6 bases). The CDR3 loop spans 14 amino acids. Trimming removed 4 bases at V and 7 bases at J, with 15 bases between. Germline V CDR1 and CDR2: SGDLS, YYNGEE. CDR3 sequence: CASSLTSTGNEQFF. In nucleotides, the CDR3 is TGTGCCAGCAGCTTAACCTCGACAGGAAATGAGCAGTTCTTC.

The CDR3 nucleotides read TGTGCCAGCGCCGGACAGGGGGCCGCCTACGAGCAGTACTTC. Its translation is CASAGQGAAYEQYF. The genes are TRBV2 and TRBJ2-7, with 11 bases that match TRBD1. The CDR3 covers 14 residues. The germline gives CDR1 SNHLY, CDR2 FYNNEI. V lost 8 bases, J lost 2 bases, and 5 bases stayed unmatched.

This clone shows up as medium-sized by frequency. This rearrangement joins TRBV28 to TRBJ1-2, with TRBD1 identical over 9 bases. CDR1 MDHEN and CDR2 SYDVKM come from the germline V gene. The CDR3 has 14 amino acids. V lost 6 bases, J lost 2 bases, and 4 bases stayed unmatched. In DNA, the CDR3 is TGTGCCAGCAGCCGAGACAGGGGGAACTATGGCTACACCTTC. Translation gives CASSRDRGNYGYTF.

V is TRBV4-2 and J is TRBJ2-3; the D gene is possibly TRBD2 (6 bases). CDR1 LGHNA and CDR2 YNFKEQ come from the germline V gene. V was cut by 4 bases and J by 6 bases, with 20 bases left in between. The CDR3 contains 16 residues. The CDR3 here is CASSPIGTEGEDTQYF. In DNA form, the CDR3 reads TGTGCCAGCAGCCCCATCGGGACTGAAGGGGAGGATACGCAGTATTTT.

This chain uses TRBV6-1 with TRBJ2-7, with 7 bases that match TRBD1. With V trimmed by 4 bases and J by 11 bases, 14 bases remained unmatched. Germline V gives CDR1 MNHNS, CDR2 SASEGT. The CDR3 is 14 residues long. The CDR3 DNA sequence: TGTGCCAGCAGTGCAACTGGGACAGATTATCGGAAGTACGTC. Amino acid sequence: CASSATGTDYRKYV.

This sequence joins TRBV6-1 and TRBJ1-2; 7 bases align to TRBD1. Germline values: CDR1 MNHNS, CDR2 SASEGT. Germline trimming cut 5 bases from V and 4 bases from J; bases unmatched to any gene: 10. This CDR3 contains 15 residues. The CDR3 nucleotides are TGTGCCAGCAGTCCATGGGACAGCCTTCTCTATGGCTACACCTTC. This translates into CASSPWDSLLYGYTF.

The chain joins TRBV5-6 to TRBJ2-1; no clear D gene. CDR3 length equals 11 residues. CDR1 SGHDT and CDR2 YYEEEE come from the germline V gene. V lost 4 bases and J 7 bases, leaving 6 bases between the germline ends. The CDR3 loop reads CASSRLNEQFF. The CDR3 DNA reads TGTGCCAGCAGCCGGTTAAATGAGCAGTTCTTC.

The V call is TRBV29-1, the J call TRBJ2-2; TRBD1 is a possible D gene (5 bases). Trimming pared 7 bases from V and 2 bases from J, leaving 17 bases between. The V gene's germline CDR1 is SQVTM and CDR2 ANQGSEA. The length of the CDR3 is 15 residues. CDR3 region: CSARSQGINTGELFF. The CDR3 bases are TGCAGCGCTAGATCCCAGGGAATCAACACCGGGGAGCTGTTTTTT.

The chain uses TRBV19 and TRBJ1-5, with 7 nucleotides matching TRBD1. CDR3 length: 16 amino acids. V lost 5 bases and J lost 0; bases outside the gene matches: 7. Germline CDR1 LNHDA, CDR2 SQIVND (reference sequence). The CDR3, as DNA: TGTGCCAGTAGTCGGGACAGCGTCGTTAGCAATCAGCCCCAGCATTTT. Protein product: CASSRDSVVSNQPQHF.

The rearrangement uses TRBV10-3 and TRBJ1-1; tentatively, D is TRBD1 (6 bases). Trimming left V 0 bases short and J 7 bases short, with 15 bases between. Germline CDR1 reads ENHRY; CDR2 reads SYGVKD. CDR3 size: 15 residues. The CDR3 DNA sequence: TGTGCCATCAGTGAGTCGATAACAGGGTTGGTTGAAGCTTTCTTT. Its protein product is CAISESITGLVEAFF.

V is TRBV9 and J is TRBJ2-5, with TRBD2 matching over 9 bases. Per germline, CDR1 SGDLS and CDR2 YYNGEE. The CDR3 totals 16 residues. Trimming at V came to 0 bases and at J to 5 bases, leaving 8 bases not matched to a gene. The CDR3 DNA reads as TGTGCCAGCAGCGTAGAGGCGCGGGAGGGCTTCGAGACCCAGTACTTC. This codes for CASSVEAREGFETQYF.

The chain recombines TRBV4-1 with TRBJ1-4; tentative D call: TRBD1 (5 bases). Germline CDR1 reads MGHRA; CDR2 reads YSYEKL. CDR3 length: 16 amino acids. Trimming stripped 0 bases from V and 8 bases from J, with 16 bases between. CDR3 nucleotide sequence: TGCGCCAGCAGCCAAGAGGTTGGGGGGGATCGGGAAAAACTGTTTTTT. This sequence encodes CASSQEVGGDREKLFF.

CDR3 DNA sequence: TGTGCCAGCAGCCCGACAGGGGGCGGAGGACACTACGAGCAGTACTTC. It is translated as CASSPTGGGGHYEQYF. V and J are TRBV2 and TRBJ2-7; 10 positions agree with TRBD1. The CDR3 loop spans 16 amino acids. J gave up 3 bases and V 6 bases, and 11 bases lay outside the gene matches. Germline V gene data show CDR1 as SNHLY and CDR2 as FYNNEI. Full variable domain (rest looked up from reference TRBV2 and TRBJ2-7): EPEVTQTPSHQVTQMGQEVILRCVPISNHLYFYWYRQILGQKVEFLVSFYNNEISEKSEIFDDQFSVERPDGSNFTLKIRSTKLEDSAMYFCASSPTGGGGHYEQYFGPGTRLTVT.

This chain's CDR3 is CASRLREAGREAFF. In nucleotides, the CDR3 is TGTGCCAGCAGGCTCCGGGAAGCCGGGCGTGAAGCTTTCTTT. This sequence joins TRBV5-6 and TRBJ1-1, with unresolved D. Germline values: CDR1 SGHDT, CDR2 YYEEEE. Trimming took 5 bases from V and 7 from J, leaving 18 bases between them. This CDR3 has 14 residues.

The chain joins TRBV19 to TRBJ2-3, with a tentative D call TRBD1 (5 bases). The V and J ends lost 1 base and 5 bases respectively, with 13 bases between them. This CDR3 has 15 residues. Germline V gene data show CDR1 as LNHDA and CDR2 as SQIVND (reference sequence). This CDR3 is CASSIGFQTVDTQYF. CDR3 nucleotides: TGTGCCAGTAGTATAGGATTCCAGACAGTAGATACGCAGTATTTT. Supplemented by reference TRBV19 and TRBJ2-3, the full variable domain reads DGGITQSPKYLFRKEGQNVTLSCEQNLNHDAMYWYRQDPGQGLRLIYYSQIVNDFQKGDIAEGYSVSREKKESFPLTVTSAQKNPTAFYLCASSIGFQTVDTQYFGPGTRLTVL.

The chain couples TRBV6-4 to TRBJ2-1; tentative D call: TRBD2 (6 bases). Per the germline V gene, CDR1 is MRHNA and CDR2 is SNTAGT. Trimming left V 3 bases short and J 10 bases short, with 13 bases between. The CDR3 has 13 residues. For the CDR3, the DNA is TGTGCCAGCAGTGAGAGGGACTCGTACGAGCAGTTCTTC. It codes for CASSERDSYEQFF.

The chain joins TRBV18 to TRBJ2-5, with 8 positions matching TRBD1. The germline V gene encodes CDR1 KGHSH and CDR2 LQKENI. Trimming at V came to 4 bases and at J to 1 base, leaving 5 bases not matched to a gene. The CDR3 extends over 15 amino acids. DNA for the CDR3: TGTGCCAGCTCACAGACAGGGGCCCCCCAAGAGACCCAGTACTTC. This encodes CASSQTGAPQETQYF. The entire variable domain, with the rest obtained from reference TRBV18 and TRBJ2-5, is as follows: NAGVMQNPRHLVRRRGQEARLRCSPMKGHSHVYWYRQLPEEGLKFMVYLQKENIIDESGMPKERFSAEFPKEGPSILRIQQVVRGDSAAYFCASSQTGAPQETQYFGPGTRLLVL.

As DNA, the CDR3 is TGTGCCAGCACCTGGTTCGGGTCTAATGAAAAACTGTTTTTT. As protein: CASTWFGSNEKLFF. The chain carries TRBV5-6 and TRBJ1-4; D not certain. CDR3 length: 14 amino acids. CDR1 is SGHDT and CDR2 is YYEEEE in the germline V gene. V lost 6 bases and J 3 bases, leaving 12 bases between the germline ends.

J is TRBJ1-2 and V is TRBV6-1; 8 bases map to TRBD1. V shed 6 bases, J shed 5 bases, and the junction held 2 bases outside the gene matches. The CDR3 has 12 amino acids. Germline values: CDR1 MNHNS, CDR2 SASEGT. The CDR3 DNA sequence: TGTGCCAGCAGCAGGACAGGGTATGGCTACACCTTC. Its translation: CASSRTGYGYTF.

The chain is built from TRBV6-5 and TRBJ2-7; TRBD1 might be the D (5 bases). Germline values: CDR1 MNHEY, CDR2 SVGAGI. This CDR3 has 12 amino acids. With 4 bases removed from V and 3 bases from J, the gap between germline ends came to 7 bases. The CDR3 protein is CASSLGDYEQYV. In nucleotides, the CDR3 is TGTGCCAGCAGTTTAGGGGACTACGAGCAGTACGTC.

The V and J genes are TRBV4-2 and TRBJ2-6, with TRBD1 matching 7 bases. Germline CDR1 and CDR2: LGHNA and YNFKEQ. Unmatched junction bases numbered 6, after V lost 1 base and J lost 3 bases. The CDR3 contains 17 residues. DNA for the CDR3: TGTGCCAGCAGCCAAGGAACCCAGGGGGTTGGGGCCAACGTCCTGACTTTC. It codes for CASSQGTQGVGANVLTF.

This chain links TRBV5-5 with TRBJ1-1, with D uncertain. CDR1 is SGHKS, CDR2 YYEKEE, per germline (reference sequence). The CDR3 has 15 amino acids. The V end was cut by 2 bases, the J end by 2 bases, with 13 bases between. The CDR3, as DNA: TGTGCCAGCAGCTTCCTGACCTCGGGAAACACTGAAGCTTTCTTT. Its translation: CASSFLTSGNTEAFF.